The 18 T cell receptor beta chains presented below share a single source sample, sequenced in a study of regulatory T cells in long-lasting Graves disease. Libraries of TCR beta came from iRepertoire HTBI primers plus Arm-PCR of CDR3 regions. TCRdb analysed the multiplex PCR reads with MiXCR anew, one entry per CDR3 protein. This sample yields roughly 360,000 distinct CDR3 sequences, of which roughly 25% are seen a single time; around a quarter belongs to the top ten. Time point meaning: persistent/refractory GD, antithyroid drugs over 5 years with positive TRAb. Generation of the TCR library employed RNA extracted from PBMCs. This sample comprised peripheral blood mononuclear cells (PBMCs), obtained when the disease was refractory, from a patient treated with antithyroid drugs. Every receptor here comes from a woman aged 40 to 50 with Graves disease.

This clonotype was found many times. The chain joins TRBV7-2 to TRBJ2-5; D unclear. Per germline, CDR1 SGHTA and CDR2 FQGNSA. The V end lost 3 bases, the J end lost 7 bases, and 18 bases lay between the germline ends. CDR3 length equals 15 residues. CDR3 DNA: TGTGCCAGCAGCTTCGGTCAGACCGACGTAGGGACCCAGTACTTC. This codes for CASSFGQTDVGTQYF.

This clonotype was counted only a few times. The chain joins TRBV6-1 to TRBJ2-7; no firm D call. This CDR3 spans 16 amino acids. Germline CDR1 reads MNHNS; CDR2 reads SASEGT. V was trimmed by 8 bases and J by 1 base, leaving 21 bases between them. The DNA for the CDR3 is TGTGCCAGCGGATTACCTGGGTCAGATAGTTCCTACGAGCAGTACTTC. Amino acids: CASGLPGSDSSYEQYF.

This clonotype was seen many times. CDR3 region: CSAFRPQEDYGYTF. The CDR3 DNA sequence: TGCAGTGCCTTCCGGCCCCAGGAGGACTATGGCTACACCTTC. The chain carries TRBV20-1 and TRBJ1-2; the D is unclear. Per germline, CDR1 DFQATT and CDR2 SNEGSKA (reference sequence). The germline V and J ends were trimmed by 6 bases and 3 bases, with 17 bases remaining between them. The CDR3 has 14 residues.

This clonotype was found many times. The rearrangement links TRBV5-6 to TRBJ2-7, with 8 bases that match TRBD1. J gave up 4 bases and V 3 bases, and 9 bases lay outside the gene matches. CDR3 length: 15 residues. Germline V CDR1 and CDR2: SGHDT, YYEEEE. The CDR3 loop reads CASSWTGLRIYEQYF. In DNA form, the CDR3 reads TGTGCCAGCAGCTGGACAGGGTTGCGGATTTACGAGCAGTACTTC.

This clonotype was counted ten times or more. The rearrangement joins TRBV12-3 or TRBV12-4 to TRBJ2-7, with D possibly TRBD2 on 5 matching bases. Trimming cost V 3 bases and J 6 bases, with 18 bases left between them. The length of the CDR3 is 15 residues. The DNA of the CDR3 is TGTGCCAGCAGTTTTCCCCTCGGAGGTGGAAGCGAGCAGTACTTC. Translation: CASSFPLGGGSEQYF.

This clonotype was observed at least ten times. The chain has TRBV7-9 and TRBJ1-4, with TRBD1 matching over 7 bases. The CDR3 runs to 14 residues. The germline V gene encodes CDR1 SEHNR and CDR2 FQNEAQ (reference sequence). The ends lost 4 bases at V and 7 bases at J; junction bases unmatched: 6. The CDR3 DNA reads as TGTGCCAGCAGCTCGGGGACAGACGGTGAAAAACTGTTTTTT. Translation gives CASSSGTDGEKLFF.

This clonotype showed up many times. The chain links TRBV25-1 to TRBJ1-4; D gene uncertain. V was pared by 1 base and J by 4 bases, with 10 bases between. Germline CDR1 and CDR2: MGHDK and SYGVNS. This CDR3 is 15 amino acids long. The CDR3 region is CASSESRVFNEKLFF. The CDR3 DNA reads TGTGCCAGCAGTGAATCTCGGGTCTTTAATGAAAAACTGTTTTTT.

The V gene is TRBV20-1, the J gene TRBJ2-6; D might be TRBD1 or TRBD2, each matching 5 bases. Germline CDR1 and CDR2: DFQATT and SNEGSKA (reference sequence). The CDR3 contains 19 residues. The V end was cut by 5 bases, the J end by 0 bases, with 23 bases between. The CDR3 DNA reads TGCAGTGCTCGCAATCTGCTCCGGCAGAGGGGCTCTGGGGCCAACGTCCTGACTTTC. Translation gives CSARNLLRQRGSGANVLTF.

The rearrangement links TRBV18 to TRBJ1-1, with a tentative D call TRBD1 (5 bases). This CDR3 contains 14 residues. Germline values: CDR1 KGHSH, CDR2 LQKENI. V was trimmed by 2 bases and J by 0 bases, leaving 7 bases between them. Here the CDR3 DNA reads TGTGCCAGCTCACCAGGGACCTTGAACACTGAAGCTTTCTTT. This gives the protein CASSPGTLNTEAFF.

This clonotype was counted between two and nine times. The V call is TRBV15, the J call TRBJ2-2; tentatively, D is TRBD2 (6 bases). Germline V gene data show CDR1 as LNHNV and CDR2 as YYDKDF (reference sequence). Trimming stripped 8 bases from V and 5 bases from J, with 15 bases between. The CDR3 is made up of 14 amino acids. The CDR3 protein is CATWAAGDTGELFF. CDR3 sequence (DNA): TGTGCCACCTGGGCAGCGGGTGATACCGGGGAGCTGTTTTTT.

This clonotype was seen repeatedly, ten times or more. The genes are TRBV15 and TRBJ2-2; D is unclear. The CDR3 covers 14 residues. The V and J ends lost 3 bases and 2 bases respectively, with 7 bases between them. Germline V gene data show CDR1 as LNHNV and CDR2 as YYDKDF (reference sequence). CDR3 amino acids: CATSRDYNTGELFF. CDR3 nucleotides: TGTGCCACCAGCAGGGATTATAACACCGGGGAGCTGTTTTTT.

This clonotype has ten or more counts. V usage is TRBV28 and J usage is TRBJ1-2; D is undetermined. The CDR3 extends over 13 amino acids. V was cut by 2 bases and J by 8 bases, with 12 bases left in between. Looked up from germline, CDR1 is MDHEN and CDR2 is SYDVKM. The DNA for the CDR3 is TGTGCCAGCAGTTTAAACCTTTTTAAAGGCTACACCTTC. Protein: CASSLNLFKGYTF.

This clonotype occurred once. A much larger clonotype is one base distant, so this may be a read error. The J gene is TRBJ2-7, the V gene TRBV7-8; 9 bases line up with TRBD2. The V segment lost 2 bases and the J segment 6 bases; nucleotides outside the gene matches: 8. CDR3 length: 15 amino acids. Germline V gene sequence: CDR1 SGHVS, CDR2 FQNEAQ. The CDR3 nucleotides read TGTGCCAGCAGCTTATGTCTAGCGGGAAAGCGCGAGCAGTACTTC. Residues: CASSLCLAGKREQYF.

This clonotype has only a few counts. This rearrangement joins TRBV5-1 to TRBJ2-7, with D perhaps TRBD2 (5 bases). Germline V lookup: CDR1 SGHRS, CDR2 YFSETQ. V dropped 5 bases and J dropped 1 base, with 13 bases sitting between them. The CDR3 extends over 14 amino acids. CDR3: CASRRETVSYEQYF. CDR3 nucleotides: TGCGCCAGCAGAAGGGAGACTGTTTCCTACGAGCAGTACTTC.

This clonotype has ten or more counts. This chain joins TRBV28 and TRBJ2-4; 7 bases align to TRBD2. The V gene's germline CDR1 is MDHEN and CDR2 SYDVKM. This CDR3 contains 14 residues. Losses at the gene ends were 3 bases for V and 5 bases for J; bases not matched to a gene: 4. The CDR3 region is CASSFGGIENIQYF. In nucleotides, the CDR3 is TGTGCCAGCAGTTTCGGGGGGATTGAAAACATTCAGTACTTC.

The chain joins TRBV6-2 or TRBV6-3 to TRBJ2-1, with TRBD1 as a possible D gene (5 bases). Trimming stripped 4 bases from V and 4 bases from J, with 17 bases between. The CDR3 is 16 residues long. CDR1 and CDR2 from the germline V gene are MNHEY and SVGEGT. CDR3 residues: CASSLKKGFGYNEQFF. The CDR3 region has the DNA TGTGCCAGCAGTTTAAAAAAGGGGTTTGGGTACAATGAGCAGTTCTTC.

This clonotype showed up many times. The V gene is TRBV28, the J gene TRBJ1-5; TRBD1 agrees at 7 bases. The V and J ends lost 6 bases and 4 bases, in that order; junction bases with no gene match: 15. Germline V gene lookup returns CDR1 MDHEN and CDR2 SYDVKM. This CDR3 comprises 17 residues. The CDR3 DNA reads TGTGCCAGCAGCCCCACCCATCTGACAGGGTTGAATCAGCCCCAGCATTTT. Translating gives CASSPTHLTGLNQPQHF.

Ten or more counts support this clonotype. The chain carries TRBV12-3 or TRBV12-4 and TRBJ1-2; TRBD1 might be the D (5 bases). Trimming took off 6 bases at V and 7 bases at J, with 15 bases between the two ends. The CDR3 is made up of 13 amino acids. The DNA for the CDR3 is TGTGCCAGCAGCTTTCTCAGGGTGGGTGGCTACACCTTC. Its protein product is CASSFLRVGGYTF.